This T cell receptor (beta chain) was sequenced during a study of T cells in Graves' hyperthyroidism and ophthalmopathy. TCR beta CDR3 regions were amplified from RNA. The HTBI primer set drove a first-round RT-PCR of the TCR CDR3. TCRdb itself ran the multiplex PCR reads through MiXCR, one entry per CDR3 protein. This sample carries around 300,000 distinct CDR3 sequences, roughly 22% of them seen once, and the ten largest clones take roughly 60%. Diagnosis rested on symptoms, serum thyroxine and TRAb, thyroid ultrasound, and orbital computed tomography. Trimming stripped 2 bases from V and 0 bases from J, with 8 bases between. CDR1 MNHEY and CDR2 SVGEGT come from the germline V gene. The CDR3 loop spans 15 amino acids.

This chain connects TRBV6-2 or TRBV6-3 to TRBJ1-3, with a possible D match to TRBD1 (5 bases). Material: blood. This receptor was obtained from a man in his thirties or forties with Graves' ophthalmopathy. CDR3 protein: CASSYRGSSGNTIYF. DNA for the CDR3: TGTGCCAGCAGTTACAGGGGAAGCTCTGGAAACACCATATATTTT.